The following is a TCR beta chain sequence with its context. All donors participated as healthy donors of bone marrow. This sample is part of a study of cytomegalovirus exposure and HLA in healthy donors. The PCR used 60 Vbeta and 13 Jbeta primers. Authors' processing steps: Tens of millions of unique TCR beta chains, 10 million to 14 million shared, were counted in a later analysis. TCRdb's copy holds only in-frame clones and misses some; the assay was immunoSEQ multiplex PCR. D and trimming were read from the DNA, whereas the V and J calls and clone size are those reported in that table. The sample consists of about 200,000 clones, approximately 79% of them appearing once. CDR1 is ENHRY and CDR2 is SYGVKD in the germline V gene. The CDR3 has 13 residues. V was clipped by 7 bases and J by 2 bases, with 11 bases between them.

The sequence derives from a girl aged 2-10 years in good health and CMV-seronegative. The gene calls are TRBV10-3 and TRBJ1-2; D unclear. The sequencing input was PBMCs. The CDR3 loop is CAIMGGGNYGYTF. The CDR3 nucleotides are TGTGCCATCATGGGAGGTGGAAACTATGGCTACACCTTC.